Presented here are 25 T cell receptor beta chains from one specimen sequenced in a study of cytomegalovirus exposure and HLA in healthy donors (dated by TCRdb to between 2016 and 2019). To prepare the library, the immunoSEQ multiplex PCR assay was applied. For the multiplex PCR, a mixture combining 60 forward primers for TCR Vbeta segments and 13 reverse primers for TCR Jbeta segments was used. TCRdb holds this immuneACCESS table with in-frame rearrangements only. Some clones are missing; in checked studies, unresolved V genes explain under half, and the rest has no known cause. The sample includes tens of thousands of clones, with 65% to 90% observed a single time. Jointly, the top ten make up about 3.6% of the sample. The sample taken for sequencing was PBMCs. These receptors were taken from a woman under 30 in good health and CMV-seronegative.

The chain employs TRBV28 and TRBJ2-7; 8 bases line up with TRBD1. CDR1 and CDR2 (germline): MDHEN, SYDVKM. CDR3 length: 15 residues. V gave up 3 bases and J gave up 6 bases; unmatched junction bases: 10. This CDR3 is CASSFPQGQAPEQYF. The CDR3, as DNA: TGTGCCAGCAGTTTTCCCCAGGGACAGGCCCCCGAGCAGTACTTC.

The chain employs TRBV7-2 and TRBJ2-7, with 8 bases fitting TRBD2. Germline CDR1 is SGHTA and CDR2 is FQGNSA. The CDR3 sequence is 13 residues long. The ends lost 5 bases at V and 5 bases at J; junction bases unmatched: 5. The CDR3 reads CASSPGTSHEQYF. For the CDR3, the DNA is TGTGCCAGCAGCCCCGGGACTAGTCACGAGCAGTACTTC.

The gene calls are TRBV27 and TRBJ1-1; 8 bases match TRBD1. Germline assignment: CDR1 MNHEY and CDR2 SMNVEV (reference sequence). The CDR3 consists of 16 residues. After removal of 4 bases from V and 1 base from J, the junction contained 8 bases not matched to a gene. CDR3 DNA sequence: TGTGCCAGCAGTTCACCCGGACAGGGACCGAACACTGAAGCTTTCTTT. Amino acids: CASSSPGQGPNTEAFF.

The chain joins TRBV27 to TRBJ2-5, with 10 bases that match TRBD1. The DNA end is a closer match to TRBJ2-7, so the J assignment may be wrong. There are 19 residues in the CDR3. From germline, CDR1 is MNHEY and CDR2 SMNVEV (reference sequence). The CDR3 coding sequence is TGTGCCAGCACCCTAACCGGGACAGGGGTAAAGCGGAAGCTCTACGAGCAGTACTTC. This translates into CASTLTGTGVKRKLYEQYF.

The gene calls are TRBV27 and TRBJ2-5; TRBD2 matches at 11 bases. J was trimmed by 10 bases and V by 5 bases; bases with no gene match: 9. Germline CDR1 MNHEY, CDR2 SMNVEV (reference sequence). The CDR3 contains 14 residues. The CDR3 DNA follows: TGTGCCAGCAGTCAACTAGCGGGAGTGGGGATCCAGTACTTC. This encodes CASSQLAGVGIQYF.

This clone is deemed medium-sized. The rearrangement joins TRBV25-1 to TRBJ1-4; no clear D gene. Germline V gives CDR1 MGHDK, CDR2 SYGVNS. The CDR3 runs 14 residues. Trimming left V 4 bases short and J 4 bases short, with 10 bases between. The CDR3 sequence is CASSVTEDNEKLFF. CDR3 DNA: TGTGCCAGCAGTGTTACGGAGGATAATGAAAAACTGTTTTTT.

The chain recombines TRBV5-4 with TRBJ1-5; 8 nucleotides line up with TRBD1. The CDR3 covers 14 residues. Losses at the gene ends were 8 bases for V and 0 bases for J; bases not matched to a gene: 4. Germline V gene lookup returns CDR1 SGHNT and CDR2 YYREEE (reference sequence). For the CDR3, the DNA is TGTGCCAGTACGGACAGGGATAGCAATCAGCCCCAGCATTTT. The encoded protein is CASTDRDSNQPQHF.

V usage is TRBV4-2 and J usage is TRBJ1-6, with 7 bases identical to TRBD1. The germline V gene has CDR1 LGHNA and CDR2 YNFKEQ. V was pared by 0 bases and J by 7 bases, with 9 bases of the junction left unmatched. This CDR3 region has 17 residues. CDR3 sequence: CASSQENHRGANSPLHF. DNA for the CDR3: TGTGCCAGCAGCCAAGAAAACCACAGGGGAGCAAATTCACCCCTCCACTTT.

This clone appeared a few times. The V and J genes are TRBV27 and TRBJ1-4; D uncertain. The CDR3 spans 17 residues. The V and J ends lost 4 bases and 3 bases respectively, with 18 bases between them. CDR1 and CDR2 (germline): MNHEY, SMNVEV (reference sequence). The CDR3 sequence is CASSSRTGRGSNEKLFF. The DNA for the CDR3 is TGTGCCAGCAGTTCACGTACGGGGAGAGGATCTAATGAAAAACTGTTTTTT.

This clone occurred a few times. This chain connects TRBV7-2 to TRBJ2-5; possible D gene TRBD2, 6 bases. V shed 5 bases and J shed 4 bases, with 14 bases lying between them. The germline gives CDR1 SGHTA, CDR2 FQGNSA. CDR3 length: 14 amino acids. DNA of the CDR3: TGTGCCAGCAGCCAGGGTACCGGGAGAGAGACCCAGTACTTC. Translated, it gives CASSQGTGRETQYF.

The chain employs TRBV7-4 and TRBJ2-2; 7 nucleotides align to TRBD2. CDR3 size: 19 residues. Germline-derived CDR1 and CDR2 are SGHVT and SQSDAQ. With 4 bases clipped from V and 5 bases from J, the junction kept 19 bases outside the gene matches. CDR3 loop: CASSSSRTGKRDRTGELFF. As DNA, the CDR3 is TGTGCCAGCAGCTCCTCTAGGACCGGGAAGCGGGATAGGACCGGGGAGCTGTTTTTT. Full variable domain (rest looked up from reference TRBV7-4 and TRBJ2-2): GAGVSQSPRYKVAKRGRDVALRCDSISGHVTLYWYRQTLGQGSEVLTYSQSDAQRDKSGRPSGRFSAERPERSVSTLKIQRTEQGDSAVYLCASSSSRTGKRDRTGELFFGEGSRLTVL.

The chain employs TRBV9 and TRBJ2-5; 10 bases match TRBD2. The DNA end is a closer match to TRBJ2-7, so the J assignment may be wrong. The CDR3 extends over 15 amino acids. The germline gives CDR1 SGDLS, CDR2 YYNGEE. DNA for the CDR3: TGTGCCAGCAGCGTAGGGCCTAGCGGGAGCTACGAGCAGTACTTC. It is translated as CASSVGPSGSYEQYF.

A note on this clone: Germline is not matched at one junction end, which may reflect a read error. The V gene is TRBV2, the J gene TRBJ1-2; no firm D call. The germline CDR1 and CDR2 sequences are SNHLY and FYNNEI. This CDR3 comprises 12 residues. The CDR3 sequence is CASSVTGSGYPF. As DNA, the CDR3 is TGTGCCAGCAGTGTGACGGGTAGCGGCTACCCCTTC.

This chain uses TRBV28 with TRBJ2-7; tentatively, D is TRBD2 (7 bases). This CDR3 is 13 amino acids long. Germline CDR1 and CDR2: MDHEN and SYDVKM. Trimming left V 10 bases short and J 5 bases short, with 18 bases between. The DNA for the CDR3 is TGTGCCACAAGGGGGGGGCCCCCCGACGAGCAGTACTTC. This sequence encodes CATRGGPPDEQYF.

This clone was recorded only once. This chain links TRBV15 with TRBJ1-4; D is possibly TRBD1 (6 bases). The germline gives CDR1 LNHNV, CDR2 YYDKDF (reference sequence). V was pared by 2 bases and J by 8 bases, with 12 bases between. This CDR3 spans 14 amino acids. Here the CDR3 reads CATSRIQGGEKLFF. The CDR3 nucleotides read TGTGCCACCAGCAGAATACAGGGTGGAGAAAAACTGTTTTTT.

Notes on this clone: The DNA is omitted, as the CDR3 cannot be located on it reliably, and the CDR3 follows TCRdb's listing. V is TRBV28 and J is TRBJ1-2; the table calls TRBD1, which could not be checked here. The length of the CDR3 is 17 amino acids, counting both ends. CDR1 is MDHEN and CDR2 is SYDVKM in the germline V gene. Here the CDR3 reads CASSLWGQGAIRYGYPF.

J is TRBJ2-3 and V is TRBV9, with TRBD2 identical over 12 bases. Unmatched junction bases numbered 8, after V lost 8 bases and J lost 1 base. This CDR3 has 16 amino acids. CDR1 and CDR2 from the germline V gene are SGDLS and YYNGEE. CDR3 in amino acids: CASSILAGGGTDTQYF. The CDR3 nucleotides read TGTGCCAGTTCCATTCTAGCGGGAGGGGGCACAGATACGCAGTATTTT.

The J gene is TRBJ1-2, the V gene TRBV6-1; TRBD1 might be the D (5 bases). Germline-derived CDR1 and CDR2 are MNHNS and SASEGT. Trimming cost V 0 bases and J 4 bases, with 9 bases left between them. This CDR3 spans 14 amino acids. CDR3 amino acids: CASSEAGRGYGYTF. The CDR3 nucleotides are TGTGCCAGCAGTGAAGCGGGGCGGGGCTATGGCTACACCTTC.

The chain has TRBV29-1 and TRBJ2-1; weak D call: TRBD2 (5 bases). The CDR3 runs to 14 residues. The V and J ends lost 3 bases and 1 base respectively, with 10 bases between them. CDR1 and CDR2 (germline): SQVTM, ANQGSEA. The CDR3 bases are TGCAGCGTTGATCGAAGCGGATCCTACAATGAGCAGTTCTTC. Protein: CSVDRSGSYNEQFF.

The chain links TRBV11-2 to TRBJ2-2; a possible D gene is TRBD1 (5 bases). V lost 5 bases and J lost 7, with 8 bases in between. This CDR3 has 12 amino acids. Germline-derived CDR1 and CDR2 are SGHAT and FQNNGV. CDR3 DNA: TGTGCCAGCAGCCAACAGGTCGGGGAGCTGTTTTTT. Protein product: CASSQQVGELFF.

The chain is built from TRBV4-1 and TRBJ2-1; TRBD1 aligns across 7 bases. The ends lost 0 bases at V and 4 bases at J; junction bases unmatched: 9. CDR1 MGHRA and CDR2 YSYEKL come from the germline V gene. The CDR3 covers 17 residues. CDR3 nucleotide sequence: TGCGCCAGCAGCCAAGAGTTGAGGGGGCAATCTTACAATGAGCAGTTCTTC. This codes for CASSQELRGQSYNEQFF.

This clone was counted a single time. This chain joins TRBV7-9 and TRBJ2-7; 10 nucleotides line up with TRBD1. Germline values: CDR1 SEHNR, CDR2 FQNEAQ (reference sequence). The ends lost 5 bases at V and 4 bases at J; junction bases unmatched: 5. The CDR3 is made up of 14 amino acids. The CDR3 sequence is CASSSTGQGYEQYF. The CDR3, as DNA: TGTGCCAGCAGCAGTACGGGACAGGGGTACGAGCAGTACTTC. The full variable domain, with the rest looked up from reference TRBV7-9 and TRBJ2-7, is DTGVSQNPRHKITKRGQNVTFRCDPISEHNRLYWYRQTLGQGPEFLTYFQNEAQLEKSRLLSDRFSAERPKGSFSTLEIQRTEQGDSAMYLCASSSTGQGYEQYFGPGTRLTVT.

J is TRBJ2-5 and V is TRBV27, with D unresolved. V shed 6 bases and J shed 5 bases, with 19 bases lying between them. Germline V gene lookup returns CDR1 MNHEY and CDR2 SMNVEV (reference sequence). The CDR3 length is 15 residues. The CDR3 protein is CASRGAALVEETQYF. CDR3 DNA: TGTGCCAGCAGAGGCGCGGCTCTGGTCGAGGAGACCCAGTACTTC.

CDR3 protein: CSAPLAETQYF. The CDR3 DNA reads TGCAGTGCTCCCTTAGCAGAGACCCAGTACTTC. This chain connects TRBV20-1 to TRBJ2-5; D is ambiguous. Germline V gives CDR1 DFQATT, CDR2 SNEGSKA (reference sequence). The CDR3 spans 11 residues. Trimming took off 5 bases at V and 4 bases at J, with 8 bases between the two ends.

V gene TRBV6-1 combines with J gene TRBJ1-2; 12 bases align to TRBD1. The V gene end was trimmed by 0 bases and the J gene end by 7 bases; junction bases not matched to a gene: 12. Germline V gene lookup returns CDR1 MNHNS and CDR2 SASEGT. This CDR3 comprises 18 residues. This chain's CDR3 is CASSEAPGTGGAYGGYTF. The DNA of the CDR3 is TGTGCCAGCAGTGAAGCGCCCGGGACAGGGGGCGCCTACGGTGGCTACACCTTC.